This is a list of T cell receptor beta chains from one sample in a study of brain T cells in children with intractable seizures. Measured with immunoSEQ multiplex PCR; TCRdb has only the in-frame clones, and not every one. Of about 340,000 clones in the sample, over 90% were seen once. The sequences come from peripheral blood, collected around 5 months after surgery. The receptor set was obtained from a boy less than two years old with tuberous sclerosis and intractable seizures. The CDR3 runs from the conserved cysteine through the conserved F or W. D genes are given only for firm matches. Size values are once, few and many counts, or a class for expanded clones, and some rows have none.

CDR3 protein	CDR3 DNA	D gene	clone size	V gene	J gene
CARKDEDGYTF	TGCGCCAGGAAGGACGAAGATGGCTACACCTTC	.	.	TRBV5-1	TRBJ1-2
CASSQGSQLNTEAFF	TGTGCCAGCAGCCAGGGAAGTCAGCTGAACACTGAAGCTTTCTTT	.	.	TRBV3-1/TRBV3-2	TRBJ1-1
CASSLGRNTIYF	TGTGCCAGCAGCCTCGGCCGAAACACCATATATTTT	.	.	TRBV3-1/TRBV3-2	TRBJ1-3
CASSSEPQDTQYF	TGTGCCAGCAGCTCTGAACCACAAGATACGCAGTATTTT	.	.	TRBV7-6	TRBJ2-3
CASSRRGGIGRAFF	TGTGCCAGCAGCCGAAGAGGGGGAATAGGACGAGCTTTCTTT	.	.	TRBV11-3	TRBJ1-1
CASIPAGADTQYF	TGTGCCAGCATCCCCGCGGGAGCAGATACGCAGTATTTT	TRBD2	.	TRBV6-6	TRBJ2-3
CASSFEPGGNYGYTF	TGTGCCAGCAGCTTTGAGCCTGGAGGAAACTATGGCTACACCTTC	.	once	TRBV7-2	TRBJ1-2
CASSPPGTVGELFF	TGTGCCAGCAGCCCGCCCGGGACGGTTGGGGAGCTGTTTTTT	.	.	TRBV7-9	TRBJ2-2
CASSISSRSTEAFF	TGTGCCAGCAGCATTTCTAGTAGGAGCACTGAAGCTTTCTTT	.	.	TRBV5-6	TRBJ1-1
CASSWDRGTEAFF	TGTGCCAGCAGCTGGGACAGGGGGACTGAAGCTTTCTTT	TRBD1	.	TRBV7-9	TRBJ1-1
CASTRRGGRIVSSYNEQFF	TGTGCCAGCACCAGACGTGGCGGGAGGATCGTAAGTTCCTACAATGAGCAGTTCTTC	TRBD2	.	TRBV2	TRBJ2-1
CATSHGGLQGHEQFF	TGTGCCACCAGCCACGGGGGGTTACAGGGGCATGAGCAGTTCTTC	.	.	TRBV15	TRBJ2-1
CASSLSRLAGGLETQYF	TGCGCCAGCAGCTTGTCAAGGCTAGCGGGGGGGCTGGAGACCCAGTACTTC	TRBD2	.	TRBV5-1	TRBJ2-5
CASSLQGMDQPQHF	TGTGCCAGCAGTCTCCAGGGTATGGATCAGCCCCAGCATTTT	.	.	TRBV2	TRBJ1-5
CASSSQYEQYF	TGCGCCAGCAGCTCCCAATACGAGCAGTACTTC	.	once	TRBV5-1	TRBJ2-7
CAWALGGRETQYF	TGTGCCTGGGCCCTAGGGGGTAGGGAGACCCAGTACTTC	.	.	TRBV30	TRBJ2-5
CASSQDGTGVDEQYF	TGTGCCAGCAGCCAAGATGGGACAGGGGTGGACGAGCAGTACTTC	TRBD1	.	TRBV4-2	TRBJ2-7
CASLGAEAFF	TGTGCCAGCCTGGGGGCTGAAGCTTTCTTT	.	.	TRBV19	TRBJ1-1
CASSFGTGSYNEQFF	TGTGCCAGCAGTTTCGGGACAGGCTCCTACAATGAGCAGTTCTTC	TRBD1	.	TRBV27	TRBJ2-1
CATSRAGTSGSNEQFF	TGTGCCACCAGCAGAGCCGGGACTAGCGGGAGCAATGAGCAGTTCTTC	TRBD2	.	TRBV15	TRBJ2-1
CASSLASGRSVGETQYF	TGTGCCAGCAGTTTAGCTAGCGGGAGGTCAGTCGGGGAGACCCAGTACTTC	TRBD2	.	TRBV28	TRBJ2-5
CASSGWGLAGGPRQFF	TGTGCCAGCAGCGGTTGGGGACTAGCGGGGGGCCCGAGGCAGTTCTTC	TRBD2	.	TRBV5-6	TRBJ2-1
CASSWDRLTYNEQFF	TGTGCCAGCAGCTGGGACAGGCTAACCTACAATGAGCAGTTCTTC	TRBD1	.	TRBV11-2	TRBJ2-1
CASSQHHVAETQYF	TGTGCCAGCAGCCAGCACCACGTGGCAGAGACCCAGTACTTC	.	.	TRBV3-1/TRBV3-2	TRBJ2-5
CASTPGQRANYGYTF	TGTGCCAGCACCCCCGGACAGAGAGCTAACTATGGCTACACCTTC	.	.	TRBV6-5	TRBJ1-2
CASSIAGTANYGYTF	TGTGCCAGTAGTATCGCCGGGACGGCTAACTATGGCTACACCTTC	.	.	TRBV19	TRBJ1-2
CASSRGQLNTEAFF	TGCGCCAGCAGCCGGGGACAGCTGAACACTGAAGCTTTCTTT	TRBD1	.	TRBV5-1	TRBJ1-1
CASSQDSGDEKLFF	TGCGCCAGCAGCCAAGATTCGGGGGACGAAAAACTGTTTTTT	.	once	TRBV4-1	TRBJ1-4
CASSRALAPPYNEQFF	TGTGCCAGCAGCCGGGCTCTAGCGCCCCCCTACAATGAGCAGTTCTTC	.	.	TRBV3-1/TRBV3-2	TRBJ2-1
CASSLDEDGRGYTF	TGTGCCAGCAGCTTAGATGAGGATGGCAGAGGCTACACCTTC	.	.	TRBV11-3	TRBJ1-2
CASSQEGGSSYNEQFF	TGTGCCAGCAGCCAAGAAGGGGGGAGCTCCTACAATGAGCAGTTCTTC	.	.	TRBV3-1/TRBV3-2	TRBJ2-1
CASSEASPGLDTHEQYF	TGTGCCAGCAGTGAAGCCAGCCCGGGGTTGGACACCCACGAGCAGTACTTC	.	.	TRBV6-1	TRBJ2-7
CATSDSYREWNTGELFF	TGTGCCACCAGTGATTCGTACAGGGAATGGAACACCGGGGAGCTGTTTTTT	.	.	TRBV24-1	TRBJ2-2
CASSFDKDTQYF	TGTGCCAGCAGCTTCGACAAAGATACGCAGTATTTT	.	.	TRBV7-9	TRBJ2-3
CASHEEGYEQYF	TGCGCCAGTCATGAGGAGGGTTACGAGCAGTACTTC	.	.	TRBV10-2	TRBJ2-7
CASSWTGTGGMNTEAFF	TGTGCCAGCAGCTGGACGGGGACAGGCGGGATGAACACTGAAGCTTTCTTT	TRBD1	.	TRBV5-5	TRBJ1-1
CASSLGTGNTEAFF	TGTGCCAGCAGCTTGGGGACAGGGAACACTGAAGCTTTCTTT	TRBD1	.	TRBV5-6	TRBJ1-1
CASSASGRASETQYF	TGTGCCAGCAGTGCTAGCGGGAGGGCCTCCGAGACCCAGTACTTC	TRBD2	.	TRBV6-4	TRBJ2-5
CASSYAQMNTGELFF	TGTGCCAGCAGTTACGCCCAAATGAACACCGGGGAGCTGTTTTTT	.	.	TRBV6-5	TRBJ2-2
CASSHPGQGMWEQFF	TGCGCCAGCAGCCACCCGGGACAGGGAATGTGGGAGCAGTTCTTC	TRBD1	.	TRBV4-1	TRBJ2-1
CASSIDMKNSPLHF	TGTGCCAGTAGTATAGATATGAAAAATTCACCCCTCCACTTT	.	.	TRBV19	TRBJ1-6
CASRDRWGHEQYF	TGTGCCAGTAGGGACCGTTGGGGCCACGAGCAGTACTTC	.	.	TRBV19	TRBJ2-7
CSKTTSGSWDYNEQFF	TGCAGCAAGACGACTAGCGGGAGTTGGGACTACAATGAGCAGTTCTTC	TRBD2	.	TRBV29-1	TRBJ2-1
CASSEQGAMNTEAFF	TGTGCCAGCAGCGAGCAGGGGGCGATGAACACTGAAGCTTTCTTT	TRBD1	.	TRBV6-5	TRBJ1-1
CASSVMAGVAAGELFF	TGTGCCAGCAGCGTAATGGCGGGAGTAGCCGCCGGGGAGCTGTTTTTT	TRBD2	once	TRBV9	TRBJ2-2
CASSSTGLTQYF	TGTGCCAGCAGTTCGACAGGGTTGACGCAGTATTTT	TRBD1	.	TRBV2	TRBJ2-3
CASSESDCSGGNEQFF	TGCGCCAGCAGTGAGTCGGATTGCTCCGGGGGCAATGAGCAGTTCTTC	.	.	TRBV10-1	TRBJ2-1
CASSPTPTNEKLFF	TGTGCCAGCTCACCAACACCGACTAATGAAAAACTGTTTTTT	.	once	TRBV18	TRBJ1-4
CASSVGSKTYNEQFF	TGTGCCAGCAGCGTAGGCTCCAAAACCTACAATGAGCAGTTCTTC	.	.	TRBV9	TRBJ2-1
CASSRLAGGYNEQFF	TGTGCCAGCAGCCGACTAGCGGGGGGCTACAATGAGCAGTTCTTC	TRBD2	.	TRBV2	TRBJ2-1
CAWSVGGSGTDTQYF	TGTGCCTGGAGTGTAGGTGGGTCGGGCACAGATACGCAGTATTTT	.	.	TRBV30	TRBJ2-3
CASSTGRQPQHF	TGTGCCAGCTCAACAGGGCGTCAGCCCCAGCATTTT	.	few	TRBV12-3/TRBV12-4	TRBJ1-5
CASSLEGAGTEAFF	TGCGCCAGCAGCTTGGAGGGGGCGGGTACTGAAGCTTTCTTT	TRBD1	.	TRBV5-1	TRBJ1-1
CASSLTGGRYDTEAFF	TGTGCCAGCAGCTTAACGGGGGGCAGATATGACACTGAAGCTTTCTTT	.	.	TRBV7-3	TRBJ1-1
CASSPDRTNEKLFF	TGTGCCAGCAGCCCGGACAGGACTAATGAAAAACTGTTTTTT	TRBD1	once	TRBV7-9	TRBJ1-4
CASSSGGDGYTF	TGTGCCAGCAGTTCCGGGGGCGATGGCTACACCTTC	.	.	TRBV12-3/TRBV12-4	TRBJ1-2
CASSKARSAGENSPLHF	TGTGCCAGCAGCAAAGCGCGGTCGGCAGGGGAAAATTCACCCCTCCACTTT	.	.	TRBV21-1	TRBJ1-6
CASSVEGTGTNEQFF	TGTGCCAGCAGCGTAGAAGGGACAGGGACCAATGAGCAGTTCTTC	TRBD1	.	TRBV9	TRBJ2-1
CASSLVGTGANRGNQPQHF	TGTGCCAGCTCTCTCGTGGGGACAGGGGCGAATAGGGGCAATCAGCCCCAGCATTTT	TRBD1	.	TRBV18	TRBJ1-5
CASSLDSLKEQFF	TGTGCCAGCAGCTTGGACTCCCTGAAGGAGCAGTTCTTC	.	.	TRBV5-5	TRBJ2-1